Listed below are T cell receptor beta chains from one sample, sequenced in a study of cytomegalovirus exposure and HLA in healthy donors. Profiled with immunoSEQ multiplex PCR; TCRdb holds only in-frame clones, not every one. The profile shows 150,000 to 200,000 clones, approximately 71% of them singletons. The sequenced sample consisted of PBMCs. The receptors were gathered from a man younger than 35 in good health and CMV-seropositive. The CDR3 runs from the conserved cysteine through the conserved F or W. A D gene is named only where the DNA matches it firmly. Size tells how often a clone was seen (once, few, many) or the class of an expanded clone, and some rows leave it out.

d_call	j_call	v_call	clone_size	cdr3_nt	cdr3_aa
TRBD2	TRBJ2-2	TRBV5-1	.	TGCGCCAGCAGCCTACACATAGCGGGAGGGAACACCGGGGAGCTGTTTTTT	CASSLHIAGGNTGELFF
.	TRBJ2-7	TRBV28	once	TGTGCCAGCAGTTTACCCCCCCGCGGCCTTAACGAGCAGTACTTC	CASSLPPRGLNEQYF
TRBD1	TRBJ2-1	TRBV5-1	.	TGCGCCAGCAGCTGGGACAGACCCAATGAGCAGTTCTTC	CASSWDRPNEQFF
TRBD2	TRBJ2-7	TRBV5-1	few	TGCGCCAGCAGCCACACCGTTAGCGGGAGTTCCTACGAGCAGTACTTC	CASSHTVSGSSYEQYF
.	TRBJ2-7	TRBV15	.	TGTGCCACCAGCAGGTATCCGGACAACTCCTACGAGCAGTACTTC	CATSRYPDNSYEQYF
.	TRBJ2-7	TRBV28	once	TGTGCCAGCAGGATTGACGGGATGACCTACGAGCAGTACTTC	CASRIDGMTYEQYF
.	TRBJ2-6	TRBV9	.	TGTGCCAGCAGCGCGACAGGTGTGAGCTCTGGGGCCAACGTCCTGACTTTC	CASSATGVSSGANVLTF
.	TRBJ2-2	TRBV15	.	TGTGCCACCAGCAGAGAATTCGCGACCGGGGAGCTGTTTTTT	CATSREFATGELFF
.	TRBJ2-3	TRBV2	.	TGTGCCAGCAGCGGGGTTGGGGATACGCAGTATTTT	CASSGVGDTQYF
TRBD2	TRBJ2-7	TRBV18	.	TGTGCCAGCTCACCAGGGCTAGCGGGAGGCCTAACCTACGAGCAGTACTTC	CASSPGLAGGLTYEQYF
.	TRBJ1-4	TRBV19	.	TGTGCCAGTAGCACAGGGTTAACAACTAATGAAAAACTGTTTTTT	CASSTGLTTNEKLFF
.	TRBJ2-5	TRBV21-1	few	TGTGCCAGCCGCCCAGAAGAGACCCAGTACTTC	CASRPEETQYF
TRBD1	TRBJ2-7	TRBV9	.	TGTGCCAGCAGCGTAGCGGACAGGGGAACCTACGAGCAGTACTTC	CASSVADRGTYEQYF
.	TRBJ1-1	TRBV28	.	TGTGCCAGCAGTTTCAGGCGTGGTGAAGCTTTCTTT	CASSFRRGEAFF
.	TRBJ2-5	TRBV19	.	TGTGCCAGTAGTATAGACTACCCGGAATCGGGAGAGACCCAGTACTTC	CASSIDYPESGETQYF
.	TRBJ1-1	TRBV20-1	.	TGCAGTGCTCCTTACACTGAAGCTTTCTTT	CSAPYTEAFF
TRBD1	TRBJ1-4	TRBV30	few	TGTGCCTGGAGTGTCCAGGGGGGTACTAATGAAAAACTGTTTTTT	CAWSVQGGTNEKLFF
.	TRBJ2-3	TRBV7-9	.	TGTGCCAGTAACGAGGGCCTCGGCACAGATACGCAGTATTTT	CASNEGLGTDTQYF
.	TRBJ1-2	TRBV18	.	TGTGCCAGCTCGTCACAGTATTTGAACTATGGCTACACCTTC	CASSSQYLNYGYTF
TRBD1	TRBJ2-6	TRBV5-6	few	TGTGCCAGCAGCCGAGGACAGGGCTGGGCTGGGGCCAACGTCCTGACTTTC	CASSRGQGWAGANVLTF
.	TRBJ2-7	TRBV9	.	TGTGCCAGCAGCGTGGACAGCTCAAAGTCCTACGAGCAGTACTTC	CASSVDSSKSYEQYF
.	TRBJ2-2	TRBV15	few	TGTGCCACCAGCAGCGAGGCCGGGGAGCTGTTTTTT	CATSSEAGELFF
.	TRBJ1-1	TRBV30	.	TGTGCCTGGAGTACCTGGGGCGCGATGACTGAAGCTTTCTTT	CAWSTWGAMTEAFF
TRBD1	TRBJ2-1	TRBV7-9	few	TGTGCCAGCAGCCAACTGACAGGGGACGGCTTTGAGCAGTTCTTC	CASSQLTGDGFEQFF
TRBD1	TRBJ1-5	TRBV6-5	few	TGTGCCAGCAGTCCACAATACAGGGGACAGCCCCAGCATTTT	CASSPQYRGQPQHF
TRBD2	TRBJ2-1	TRBV19	once	TGTGCCAGTACTCCCGGGCGGGAGACCTACAATGAGCAGTTCTTC	CASTPGRETYNEQFF
.	TRBJ2-7	TRBV5-1	.	TGCGCCAGCAGCTTGGCTCTGAGCGGATCGTACGAGCAGTACTTC	CASSLALSGSYEQYF
.	TRBJ1-3	TRBV15	.	TGTGCCACCAGCAGGGCCTCTGGAAACACCATATATTTT	CATSRASGNTIYF